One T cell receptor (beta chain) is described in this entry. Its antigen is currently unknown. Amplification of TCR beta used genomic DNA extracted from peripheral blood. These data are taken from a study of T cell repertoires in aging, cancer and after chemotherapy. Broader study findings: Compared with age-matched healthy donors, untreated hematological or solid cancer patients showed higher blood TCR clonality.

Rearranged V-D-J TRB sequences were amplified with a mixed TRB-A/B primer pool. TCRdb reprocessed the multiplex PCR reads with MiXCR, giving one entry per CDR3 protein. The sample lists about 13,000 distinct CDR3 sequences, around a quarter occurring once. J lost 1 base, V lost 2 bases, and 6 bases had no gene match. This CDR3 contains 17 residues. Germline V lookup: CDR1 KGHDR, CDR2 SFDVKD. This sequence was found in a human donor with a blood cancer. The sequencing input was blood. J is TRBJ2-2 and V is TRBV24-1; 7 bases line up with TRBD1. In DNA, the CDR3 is TGTGCCACCAGTGATTCGGCAAGGACAGGGAACACCGGGGAGCTGTTTTTT. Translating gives CATSDSARTGNTGELFF.